The 5 T cell receptor beta chains given below trace back to one sample, sequenced in a study of cytomegalovirus exposure and HLA in healthy donors. In the PCR, 60 Vbeta and 13 Jbeta primers were used. Clones were sequenced by immunoSEQ multiplex PCR, and TCRdb holds only the in-frame ones, with some missing. The table lists around 150,000 clones, approximately 80% of them singletons. The sequenced sample consisted of PBMCs. The receptor set was obtained from a woman in her 40s in good health and CMV-seronegative.

In nucleotides, the CDR3 is TGTGCCAGCAGGGAGGGGAGCTCTGGAAACACCATATATTTT. Translated, it gives CASREGSSGNTIYF. The chain couples TRBV2 to TRBJ1-3, with D maybe TRBD1 (5 bases). Germline-derived CDR1 and CDR2 are SNHLY and FYNNEI. The CDR3 loop spans 14 amino acids. Between the trimmed V and J ends, which lost 6 bases and 0 bases, there was a span of 9 bases.

The chain combines TRBV7-8 with TRBJ1-1, with a possible D match to TRBD1 (6 bases). Germline V lookup: CDR1 SGHVS, CDR2 FQNEAQ. V dropped 5 bases and J dropped 2 bases, with 18 bases sitting between them. The CDR3 spans 16 residues. This CDR3 is CASSLGTPALNTEAFF. The CDR3 nucleotides are TGTGCCAGCAGCCTCGGGACACCGGCCCTTAACACTGAAGCTTTCTTT.

V and J are TRBV5-1 and TRBJ2-3; 9 bases fit TRBD2. Unmatched junction bases numbered 11, after V lost 4 bases and J lost 2 bases. CDR3 length: 17 residues. The germline V gene encodes CDR1 SGHRS and CDR2 YFSETQ. The CDR3 loop reads CASSPLGRGGVTDTQYF. DNA of the CDR3: TGCGCCAGCAGCCCGCTTGGGCGGGGGGGCGTCACAGATACGCAGTATTTT.

The CDR3 DNA is TGTGCCAGCGAGCGAGGTAGCGCCTCATCCTACGAGCAGTACTTC. Translated: CASERGSASSYEQYF. The chain recombines TRBV6-1 with TRBJ2-7; possible D gene TRBD2, 5 bases. Trimming pared 8 bases from V and 1 base from J, leaving 18 bases between. CDR1 is MNHNS, CDR2 SASEGT, per germline. The CDR3 is 15 residues long.

J is TRBJ2-3 and V is TRBV11-3; the D gene is possibly TRBD1 (6 bases). V dropped 1 base and J dropped 3 bases, with 11 bases sitting between them. Per the germline V gene, CDR1 is SGHNT and CDR2 is YENEEA. This CDR3 region has 15 residues. The CDR3 protein is CASSLGSGETDTQYF. CDR3 coding DNA: TGTGCCAGCAGCTTAGGATCAGGGGAAACAGATACGCAGTATTTT.